This T cell receptor (beta chain) emerged from a study of shared clonotypes between healthy human individuals (dated by TCRdb to 2018 to 2021). For the study in its entirety: The cohort included three men and two women between 18 and 49 years of age. For each donor, CD4 naive and CD4 memory were each given three plates, CD8 naive was given two plates, and CD8 memory was given one plate. To estimate repertoire size and how much clonotypes are shared between individuals, the study performed deep sequencing of blood TCR repertoires from a few healthy adults. Different laboratories and diverse techniques were used to prepare libraries and sequence TCR repertoires, to increase sequencing depth and limit assay-specific biases. Between about 0.8 and 8.9 billion PBMCs per donor were obtained by leukapheresis. Results the study describes overall, beyond this receptor: Only blood was sampled, and tissue TCR repertoires likely differ from those in blood. Naive subsets generally had larger estimated clonotype richness than memory subsets. Because the study included only a small number of donors, the genetic and exposure-history diversity represented was limited. Clonotypes shared by all four sorted-subset donors showed higher generation probabilities than non-shared clonotypes. Even with the large sequencing depth, rarefaction of the sorted-subset datasets indicated that sequencing was incomplete. Pairwise subsampling indicated that sequencing depth was expected to affect the degree of clonotype sharing among donors. Sharing across a few donors was observed for around 4.8% of naive CD4, under 4% of naive CD8, over 2% of memory CD4, and about 0.39% of memory CD8 clonotypes.

Using the deep immunoSEQ assay, TCR CDR3 regions were amplified from genomic DNA by multiplex PCR. Genomic DNA extracted from each cell subset was distributed evenly over all wells of several immunoSEQ 96-well plates, and each plate served as one replicate. For sorted subsets, each replicate PCR was loaded with 200 ng genomic DNA, equivalent to approximately 33,000 T cell genomes. The purified libraries were quantified using a Qubit 3.0 fluorometer, sized with a Bioanalyzer 2100, and then quantified again using the KAPA Library Quantification kit. Each immunoSEQ 96-well plate was sequenced on its own single-read 150-cycle Illumina NextSeq 550 flow cell. The paper's processing steps were these. Because only junctional sequences without quality scores were contained in the immunoSEQ output, filtering matching that applied to full-length reads could not be performed. To assign V/J genes and CDR3, sequences were annotated against IMGT germline references using PyIR, a Python wrapper for IgBLAST v1.9. Reads were removed for weak V/J assignments (E-value above 1e-6), missing CDR3, stop codons, out-of-frame junctions, or ambiguous translated residues. A V3J clonotype was defined by an identical inferred V gene, J gene, and CDR3 amino acid sequence. To compute the percentage overlap between repertoires, the number of shared unique clonotypes was divided by the size of the smaller repertoire. Three approaches were used to assess repertoire richness: RTK rarefaction, the Chao1 estimator, and Recon v2.1 estimates of unobserved clonotypes. For all TCRbeta clonotypes obtained by the gDNA method from a handful of donors, generation probabilities were computed with OLGA. TCRdb retrieved this table from immuneACCESS and kept in-frame rearrangements only. Not all clones are present; in checked studies, unresolved V genes account for under half, and no reason is known for the remainder. The DNA was the basis for D and trimming; V, J and clone size are from that table. This sample lists approximately 530,000 clones; more than 95% were detected once. The ten largest clones add up to around 0.066% of the sample.

Note on this clone: Its antigen has not been determined. No clone much larger than this one lies a single base away; base qualities are absent.

Donors were healthy HIV-negative adults with no recently reported acute infections or vaccinations. Every donor was a Caucasian adult living in Nashville, Tennessee, USA. Magnetic negative selection was used to enrich CD4+ T cells, after which naive cells were positively selected on CD45RA and the negative fraction became the memory subset. After blood collection by leukapheresis, PBMCs were isolated using Ficoll-Histopaque density gradient centrifugation and then cryopreserved in the vapor phase of liquid nitrogen. Analytical flow cytometry was used to check the purity and quantity of every magnetically sorted T cell population. Genomic DNA was isolated from every sorted fraction and measured by UV absorbance on a Nanodrop 2000c. The material sequenced was naive CD4+ T cells sorted from blood. In the paper's terms, the cell subset or site label means: CD45RA+ positively selected. The clonotype originates from a woman aged 25 to 39 in good health.

Read as DNA, the sequence is TGCGCCAGCAGCCAGGCACTTCGGACGGGAGCTTTCTTT. This translates into CASSQALRTGAFF. The chain employs TRBV4-1 and TRBJ1-1; a confident D gene designation cannot be given. CDR1 and CDR2, per the germline V gene, are MGHRA and YSYEKL. Reading from cysteine to phenylalanine, the CDR3 counts 13 amino acids. Here the CDR3 DNA is all that survives: 39 bases in frame from base 1. V sheds 3 bases and J sheds 10 bases, leaving 15 bases between their ends.